This T cell receptor (beta chain) came from a study of regulatory T cells in long-lasting Graves disease. Trimming cost V 6 bases and J 2 bases; bases outside gene matches: 13. Germline loops: CDR1 MNHNS, CDR2 SASEGT. The CDR3 length is 18 residues. This clonotype was seen repeatedly, ten times or more. Antigen specificity is unknown. The authors built TCR beta libraries using iRepertoire HTBI primers and Arm-PCR of CDR3 regions. A single record per CDR3 protein comes from TCRdb applying MiXCR to the multiplex PCR reads. The sample yields about 470,000 distinct CDR3 sequences, about 22% seen once. Overall study findings and caveats: Newly diagnosed Graves' patients exceeded persistent ones in TCR diversity. Peripheral blood, not thyroid tissue, was the sole material studied. Since the sample size was small, accuracy may have been reduced.

Time point meaning: persistent/refractory GD, antithyroid drugs over 5 years with positive TRAb. PBMCs were the source of the RNA used for TCR sequencing. It was an endocrinology department in Xi'an, China, that provided the patients. The chain links TRBV6-1 to TRBJ2-6; TRBD1 matches at 7 bases. Sequenced here: peripheral blood mononuclear cells (PBMCs), sampled when the disease was refractory, from a patient treated with antithyroid drugs. The sequence was obtained from a female donor with Graves disease. DNA for the CDR3: TGTGCCAGCAGCCGCTCACTCGACAGGGCCGCTGGGGCCAACGTCCTGACTTTC. Protein: CASSRSLDRAAGANVLTF.